The T cell receptor (beta chain) under discussion was sequenced for a study of cytomegalovirus exposure and HLA in healthy donors. Study-level background: T cells numbering about 200 million yielded more than 95 million unique TCR beta sequences in an earlier analysis.

General study findings and limits: It was assumed in the presence/absence analyses that sequencing depth was roughly uniform across donors.

As to this clone: Antigen unknown.

This PCR relied on a set of 60 Vbeta primers and 13 Jbeta primers. Generated by immunoSEQ multiplex PCR, the TCRdb table keeps only in-frame clones and is missing some. The repertoire consists of more than 95,000 clones, with around three quarters occurring once and the leading ten covering approximately 1.3%. The CDR3 is 14 amino acids. Germline assignment: CDR1 LNHDA and CDR2 SQIVND (reference sequence). The ends were cut back, 6 bases at V and 1 base at J, with 12 bases in the middle. The chain couples TRBV19 to TRBJ1-1; TRBD1 might be the D (5 bases). The sequencing input was PBMCs. The clonotype originates from a female donor in good health and CMV-seronegative. DNA for the CDR3: TGTGCCAGTAGCAAAGGACACAAGAACACTGAAGCTTTCTTT. Amino acids: CASSKGHKNTEAFF. The whole variable domain, filled in from reference TRBV19 and TRBJ1-1, reads DGGITQSPKYLFRKEGQNVTLSCEQNLNHDAMYWYRQDPGQGLRLIYYSQIVNDFQKGDIAEGYSVSREKKESFPLTVTSAQKNPTAFYLCASSKGHKNTEAFFGQGTRLTVV.